Listed below are T cell receptor beta chains from one sample, sequenced in a study of cytomegalovirus exposure and HLA in healthy donors. The repertoire was sequenced with immunoSEQ multiplex PCR; TCRdb's copy has only in-frame clones and lacks some. The sample carries about 130,000 clones, around three quarters recorded once. Sequenced input: PBMCs. The receptors come from a man aged 40-50 years in good health and CMV-seropositive. CDR3s include the opening cysteine and the closing phenylalanine or tryptophan. D genes are given only for firm matches. Not all rows give a size; the values are once, few, many and, for expanded clones, a class.

J gene	clone size	D gene	V gene	CDR3 protein	CDR3 DNA
TRBJ2-5	NA	TRBD2	TRBV5-1	CASSGGASGETQYF	TGCGCCAGCAGCGGAGGGGCTAGCGGAGAGACCCAGTACTTC
TRBJ2-5	NA	TRBD2	TRBV30	CAWSVRPAGDLETQYF	TGTGCCTGGAGTGTACGTCCAGCGGGAGATCTAGAGACCCAGTACTTC
TRBJ1-2	once	NA	TRBV7-3	CASSLTGIQGGGYTF	TGTGCCAGCAGCTTAACAGGCATACAGGGCGGAGGCTACACCTTC
TRBJ1-5	NA	NA	TRBV12-5	CASGLEGGADQPQHF	TGTGCTAGTGGTTTGGAGGGGGGGGCAGATCAGCCCCAGCATTTT
TRBJ1-5	NA	TRBD1	TRBV6-5	CASSRRDRAQPQHF	TGTGCCAGCAGTCGCCGCGACAGGGCTCAGCCCCAGCATTTT
TRBJ1-1	NA	TRBD1	TRBV18	CASSPGQGTEAFF	TGTGCCAGCTCACCAGGACAGGGTACTGAAGCTTTCTTT
TRBJ2-5	NA	TRBD1	TRBV11-2	CASSLQTGEETQYF	TGTGCCAGCAGCCTTCAAACAGGGGAGGAGACCCAGTACTTC
TRBJ2-5	once	TRBD2	TRBV29-1	CSVGLAVLQTQYF	TGCAGCGTCGGACTAGCAGTACTACAGACCCAGTACTTC
TRBJ2-7	NA	NA	TRBV5-1	CASSPRRGSYEQYF	TGCGCCAGCAGCCCCCGCAGGGGTAGCTACGAGCAGTACTTC
TRBJ2-1	once	TRBD2	TRBV27	CASSFLLAGGPNEQFF	TGTGCCAGCAGTTTCCTACTAGCGGGAGGGCCGAATGAGCAGTTCTTC
TRBJ1-2	few	NA	TRBV4-1	CASSQREGSGYTF	TGCGCCAGCAGCCAGCGAGAGGGTAGTGGCTACACCTTC
TRBJ2-1	NA	NA	TRBV6-5	CASSLDGSPYNEQFF	TGTGCCAGCAGTTTGGACGGGAGCCCCTACAATGAGCAGTTCTTC
TRBJ1-5	few	TRBD1	TRBV6-1	CASSDRDRFGRVNQPQHF	TGTGCCAGCAGTGACCGGGACAGGTTCGGTCGGGTTAATCAGCCCCAGCATTTT
TRBJ1-3	NA	NA	TRBV11-2	CASSLSTGAGNTIYF	TGTGCCAGCAGCTTGTCGACAGGAGCTGGAAACACCATATATTTT
TRBJ1-4	NA	NA	TRBV5-1	CASSWTRGQGEKLFF	TGCGCCAGCAGCTGGACGCGGGGGCAGGGTGAAAAACTGTTTTTT
TRBJ1-1	NA	TRBD1	TRBV6-6	CASTYGQGYTEAFF	TGTGCCAGCACTTACGGACAGGGTTACACTGAAGCTTTCTTT
TRBJ1-6	NA	NA	TRBV9	CASSPENSPLHF	TGTGCCAGCAGCCCAGAAAATTCACCCCTCCACTTT
TRBJ2-7	NA	NA	TRBV9	CASSVGVGGKAEQYF	TGTGCCAGCAGCGTAGGGGTAGGCGGGAAGGCCGAGCAGTACTTC
TRBJ1-2	NA	NA	TRBV19	CASSIDTYGYTF	TGTGCCAGTAGTATTGACACGTATGGCTACACCTTC
TRBJ2-2	NA	TRBD2	TRBV11-3	CASSSGTSGSGELFF	TGTGCCAGCAGCTCCGGGACTAGCGGGTCCGGGGAGCTGTTTTTT
TRBJ1-5	once	TRBD1	TRBV7-9	CASSRLQGAFDQPQHF	TGTGCCAGCAGCCGGTTACAGGGGGCGTTTGATCAGCCCCAGCATTTT
TRBJ1-2	NA	TRBD1	TRBV6-1	CASSEIVGQGSYGYTF	TGTGCCAGCAGTGAGATCGTCGGACAGGGTAGCTATGGCTACACCTTC
TRBJ1-1	NA	NA	TRBV28	CASSLREEWREAFF	TGTGCCAGCAGTTTGAGAGAAGAGTGGAGGGAAGCTTTCTTT
TRBJ1-4	NA	TRBD1	TRBV6-6	CASSYTRAGGNEKLFF	TGTGCCAGCAGTTACACCCGGGCAGGGGGAAACGAAAAACTGTTTTTT
TRBJ2-7	NA	TRBD1	TRBV15	CATSRDRGRYEQYF	TGTGCCACCAGCAGGGACAGGGGGCGATACGAGCAGTACTTC
TRBJ2-2	NA	TRBD1	TRBV5-4	CASSLGGRGIAGELFF	TGTGCCAGCAGCTTGGGGGGCAGGGGGATAGCCGGGGAGCTGTTTTTT
TRBJ2-5	NA	TRBD2	TRBV5-1	CASRPTSGTWETQYF	TGCGCCAGCAGGCCGACTAGCGGGACATGGGAGACCCAGTACTTC
TRBJ2-2	NA	NA	TRBV27	CASTKPGELFF	TGTGCCAGCACCAAGCCAGGGGAGCTGTTTTTT
TRBJ1-2	NA	NA	TRBV7-2	CASSPQVYGYTF	TGTGCCAGCAGCCCTCAGGTCTATGGCTACACCTTC
TRBJ2-1	NA	TRBD1	TRBV23-1	CVSSQGSGTGMNEQFF	TGCGTCAGCAGTCAAGGGAGCGGGACAGGGATGAATGAGCAGTTCTTC
TRBJ2-7	NA	NA	TRBV7-8	CASSFPGSSYEQYF	TGTGCCAGCAGCTTTCCGGGGAGCTCCTACGAGCAGTACTTC
TRBJ1-3	NA	NA	TRBV10-3	CAISGGPGNTIYF	TGTGCCATCAGTGGTGGGCCTGGAAACACCATATATTTT
TRBJ2-7	once	NA	TRBV5-1	CASSGQLASYEQYF	TGCGCCAGCAGCGGGCAGCTGGCCTCCTACGAGCAGTACTTC
TRBJ2-1	NA	NA	TRBV11-3	CASSLGGTGWNEQFF	TGTGCCAGCAGCTTAGGGGGAACAGGGTGGAATGAGCAGTTCTTC
TRBJ2-5	NA	NA	TRBV6-1	CASSESRGRETQYF	TGTGCCAGCAGTGAATCGCGAGGGCGAGAGACCCAGTACTTC
TRBJ1-2	NA	NA	TRBV9	CASSVDPGRPPGGGYGYTF	TGTGCCAGCAGCGTAGACCCAGGACGGCCGCCCGGCGGGGGGTATGGCTACACCTTC
TRBJ2-7	once	TRBD1	TRBV2	CASTKDRGPYEQYF	TGTGCCAGCACGAAGGACAGGGGGCCTTACGAGCAGTACTTC
TRBJ1-5	NA	NA	TRBV7-9	CASSGGSNQPQHF	TGTGCCAGCAGCGGAGGTAGCAATCAGCCCCAGCATTTT
TRBJ1-5	NA	NA	TRBV28	CASSVTFNQPQHF	TGTGCCAGCAGCGTGACTTTCAATCAGCCCCAGCATTTT
TRBJ1-1	once	TRBD1	TRBV6-5	CASSYSRVQGGFVAFF	TGTGCCAGCAGTTACTCGCGAGTTCAGGGGGGATTTGTAGCTTTCTTT
TRBJ1-6	NA	NA	TRBV19	CASSMDGGGHSPLHF	TGTGCCAGTAGTATGGATGGGGGAGGGCATTCACCCCTCCACTTT
TRBJ2-1	NA	NA	TRBV9	CASSVEEGLYNEQFF	TGTGCCAGCAGCGTAGAGGAGGGCCTTTACAATGAGCAGTTCTTC
TRBJ2-7	NA	NA	TRBV15	CATSRDFGRSYF	TGTGCCACCAGCAGAGATTTCGGCAGGTCGTACTTC
TRBJ2-5	NA	NA	TRBV11-2	CASSLNSQETQYF	TGTGCCAGCAGCTTAAACAGCCAAGAGACCCAGTACTTC
TRBJ2-2	NA	TRBD2	TRBV5-4	CASSLGTRAGELFF	TGTGCCAGCAGCTTAGGGACTAGGGCCGGGGAGCTGTTTTTT
TRBJ2-7	NA	TRBD1	TRBV5-1	CASSPGQDSYEQYF	TGCGCCAGCAGCCCTGGACAGGATTCCTACGAGCAGTACTTC
TRBJ1-5	NA	NA	TRBV7-9	CASSLGQTNQPQHF	TGTGCCAGCAGCTTAGGGCAAACCAATCAGCCCCAGCATTTT
TRBJ1-1	NA	TRBD1	TRBV7-9	CASSKRQGRDTEAFF	TGTGCCAGCAGCAAAAGACAGGGGAGGGACACTGAAGCTTTCTTT
TRBJ2-1	NA	NA	TRBV27	CASSPRGSSYNEQFF	TGTGCCAGCAGTCCAAGGGGCAGCTCCTACAATGAGCAGTTCTTC
TRBJ1-1	NA	NA	TRBV5-1	CASSLGRGWAEAFF	TGCGCCAGCAGCTTAGGCCGGGGGTGGGCTGAAGCTTTCTTT